Listed below are T cell receptor beta chains from one sample, sequenced in a study of identical twins. MiXCR, applied by TCRdb to the 5' RACE reads, yields one record per CDR3 protein. The repertoire holds about 700,000 distinct CDR3 sequences, around 6% seen once, with about 2% in the top ten. The specimen was naive T cells sorted from blood. The receptors were gathered from a man younger than 35 in good health. The CDR3 runs from the conserved cysteine through the conserved F or W. A D gene is named only where the DNA matches it firmly. Size is omitted from some rows. Given values are once, few, many or a class for expanded clones.

J gene | V gene | clone size | D gene | CDR3 length | CDR3 DNA | CDR3 protein
TRBJ2-1 | TRBV7-2 | few | NA | 14 | TGTGCCAGCAGATTCATGACTAAGGGAAATGAGCAGTTCTTC | CASRFMTKGNEQFF
TRBJ1-1 | TRBV20-1 | few | TRBD1 | 12 | TGCAGTGCTGAGACAGGGGGCACTGAAGCTTTCTTT | CSAETGGTEAFF
TRBJ1-3 | TRBV12-3/TRBV12-4 | many | TRBD1 | 16 | TGTGCCAGCAGTTTGGGCCAGGGGGCATCTGGAAACACCATATATTTT | CASSLGQGASGNTIYF
TRBJ2-2 | TRBV12-3/TRBV12-4 | many | NA | 15 | TGTGCCAGCACCCCCCATGTTGGGCGCACCGGGGAGCTGTTTTTT | CASTPHVGRTGELFF
TRBJ2-7 | TRBV20-1 | few | NA | 12 | TGCAGTGCTAGAGACACCTCCTACGAGCAGTACTTC | CSARDTSYEQYF
TRBJ2-1 | TRBV20-1 | many | TRBD2 | 19 | TGCAGTGCTAGTTACGGGGCACTAGCGGGATGGAGCTCCTACAATGAGCAGTTCTTC | CSASYGALAGWSSYNEQFF
TRBJ2-1 | TRBV12-3/TRBV12-4 | many | TRBD2 | 13 | TGTGCCAGCAGGACTAGCGGAGCGAATGAGCAGTTCTTC | CASRTSGANEQFF
TRBJ2-2 | TRBV6-5 | few | TRBD2 | 19 | TGTGCCAGCAGTTACACAGGACTAGCGGGAGGCCCGGGAACCGGGGAGCTGTTTTTT | CASSYTGLAGGPGTGELFF
TRBJ1-1 | TRBV12-3/TRBV12-4 | few | NA | 17 | TGTGCCAGCAGTTCACACTTAGGGGGGACGGCGAACACTGAAGCTTTCTTT | CASSSHLGGTANTEAFF
TRBJ2-1 | TRBV2 | few | TRBD2 | 18 | TGTGCCAGCAGTGAAGCAGGGGCTAGCGGGAGAAGTGTGAATGAGCAGTTCTTC | CASSEAGASGRSVNEQFF
TRBJ2-1 | TRBV5-1 | NA | NA | 11 | TGCGCCAGCAGCTTTGGCAACATGAGGGTCTTC | CASSFGNMRVF
TRBJ1-1 | TRBV4-1 | many | NA | 14 | TGCGCCAGCAGCCAAGACCCCAGGGACGCTGAAGCTTTCTTT | CASSQDPRDAEAFF
TRBJ1-5 | TRBV14 | NA | NA | 13 | TGTGCCAGCAGCCAAGGGGGGGGCGAGCCCCAGCATTTT | CASSQGGGEPQHF
TRBJ2-5 | TRBV10-3 | many | TRBD2 | 16 | TGTGCCTCCAGCGCGGGACTAGCGGGAGGCCGGGAGACCCAGTACTTC | CASSAGLAGGRETQYF
TRBJ2-7 | TRBV4-3 | many | NA | 13 | TGCGCCAGCAGCCAAGTAAACGGTTACGAGCAGTACTTC | CASSQVNGYEQYF
TRBJ2-1 | TRBV30 | few | NA | 14 | TGTGCCTGGAGTGCCGGGACGGATCACAATGAGCAGTTCTTC | CAWSAGTDHNEQFF
TRBJ2-1 | TRBV24-1 | few | NA | 15 | TGTGCCACCAGTGATGGGCGGGGGCCTATCGATGAGCAGTTCTTC | CATSDGRGPIDEQFF
TRBJ1-5 | TRBV4-1 | many | NA | 16 | TGCGCCAGCAGCCCCGGCCGGGAATTTGGCAATCAGCCCCAGCATTTT | CASSPGREFGNQPQHF
TRBJ1-6 | TRBV6-2/TRBV6-3 | few | NA | 17 | TGTGCCAGCAGTTGTGCTCTTCTCCGGGACGAATGTTCACCCCTCCACTTT | CASSCALLRDECSPLHF
TRBJ1-2 | TRBV11-3 | NA | TRBD1 | 14 | TGTGCCAGCAGCTTTGACGAACAGGGGTCTGGCTACACCTTC | CASSFDEQGSGYTF
TRBJ2-7 | TRBV27 | many | NA | 13 | TGTGCCAGCAGTCGAGGGCCGTCATACGAGCAGTACTTC | CASSRGPSYEQYF
TRBJ2-1 | TRBV7-9 | many | NA | 15 | TGTGCCAGCAGCTCCTGGACTCCTCTAGGAGATGAGCAGTTCTTC | CASSSWTPLGDEQFF